Below are 18 T cell receptor beta chains sequenced from a single sample in a study of T cell responses to AZD1222 COVID-19 vaccine. Data came from immunoSEQ multiplex PCR; TCRdb stores just in-frame clones and leaves some out. The data hold roughly 130,000 clones, with approximately 88% observed a single time. Sequenced material: peripheral blood, taken on day 0 of AZD1222 vaccination. The receptors originated from an adult in good health.

The chain is built from TRBV9 and TRBJ2-5; D not resolved. Trimming removed 3 bases from V and 5 bases from J, with 17 bases in between. The CDR3 runs 15 residues. Germline loops: CDR1 SGDLS, CDR2 YYNGEE. The CDR3 DNA follows: TGTGCCAGCAGCGCTTCCCCTCTCTCCTTTGAGACCCAGTACTTC. It specifies CASSASPLSFETQYF.

The genes are TRBV28 and TRBJ1-3; D is ambiguous. The CDR3 runs to 13 residues. Germline V gives CDR1 MDHEN, CDR2 SYDVKM. The V end lost 8 bases, the J end lost 8 bases, and 16 bases lay between the germline ends. The CDR3 loop reads CASGKARFDTIYF. CDR3 bases: TGTGCCAGCGGAAAGGCAAGGTTCGACACCATATATTTT.

The genes are TRBV7-9 and TRBJ1-5; perhaps TRBD1 as D (6 bases). CDR1 and CDR2 from the germline V gene are SEHNR and FQNEAQ (reference sequence). The V and J ends lost 0 bases and 1 base respectively, with 16 bases between them. The CDR3 extends over 18 amino acids. The CDR3 DNA follows: TGTGCCAGCAGCTTAGCGGCATCGACAGGCTTGAGCAATCAGCCCCAGCATTTT. It encodes CASSLAASTGLSNQPQHF.

The chain carries TRBV10-1 and TRBJ2-3; D may be TRBD2 (6 bases). The CDR3 is 15 amino acids. V lost 3 bases and J lost 5, with 15 bases in between. The germline CDR1 and CDR2 sequences are WNHNN and SYGVQD (reference sequence). The CDR3 reads CASSDPGSGQDTQYF. The CDR3 DNA sequence: TGCGCCAGCAGTGATCCCGGGAGTGGGCAAGATACGCAGTATTTT.

A single count supports this clone. V usage is TRBV6-5 and J usage is TRBJ1-1, with 8 bases aligning to TRBD1. With 6 bases clipped from V and 6 bases from J, the junction kept 6 bases outside the gene matches. This CDR3 region has 13 residues. Germline V gene data show CDR1 as MNHEY and CDR2 as SVGAGI. Here the CDR3 DNA reads TGTGCCAGCAGCTACAGGGGGGCCGCTGAAGCTTTCTTT. It codes for CASSYRGAAEAFF.

With regard to this clone: Other nucleotide sequences from this sample produce the same CDR3. The V call is TRBV6-5, the J call TRBJ2-2, with D perhaps matching TRBD2 (6 bases). The CDR3 length is 15 residues. CDR1 and CDR2 (germline): MNHEY, SVGAGI. The V gene lost 5 bases and the J gene lost 1 base, with 11 bases spanning the gap. The chain's CDR3 is CASSPGGLNTGELFF. CDR3 DNA: TGTGCCAGCAGTCCCGGAGGGCTGAACACCGGGGAGCTGTTTTTT.

The rearrangement links TRBV19 to TRBJ1-1; no firm D call. This CDR3 is built from 14 residues. Trimming stripped 8 bases from V and 2 bases from J, with 15 bases between. Germline V gives CDR1 LNHDA, CDR2 SQIVND (reference sequence). The chain's CDR3 is CASSPWQANTEAFF. The CDR3 DNA reads as TGTGCCAGTTCCCCCTGGCAGGCTAACACTGAAGCTTTCTTT.

The V call is TRBV11-2, the J call TRBJ2-5; TRBD1 aligns across 9 bases. Germline V gene lookup returns CDR1 SGHAT and CDR2 FQNNGV. V lost 5 bases and J lost 4; bases outside the gene matches: 5. CDR3 length: 14 residues. The CDR3 is CASSLGTGSETQYF. Here the CDR3 DNA reads TGTGCCAGCAGCCTTGGGACAGGGTCAGAGACCCAGTACTTC.

The chain has TRBV7-9 and TRBJ2-7; 7 bases are shared with TRBD1. Germline V gene sequence: CDR1 SEHNR, CDR2 FQNEAQ (reference sequence). The CDR3 runs 12 residues. The V segment lost 6 bases and the J segment 3 bases; nucleotides outside the gene matches: 2. The CDR3 sequence: CASRGDSYEQYF. DNA for the CDR3: TGTGCCAGCAGGGGGGACAGCTACGAGCAGTACTTC.

The chain recombines TRBV21-1 with TRBJ2-1; TRBD2 is the table's D call, not checked against the DNA. TRBV21-1 is deemed a pseudogene. CDR3 length: 18 residues. CDR3 DNA: TGTGCCAGCAGCAAAAATATCTCGGGACCCACGGCCGGGAGTGAGCAGTTCTTC. Translating it yields CASSKNISGPTAGSEQFF.

V usage is TRBV11-2 and J usage is TRBJ2-7, with 7 bases aligning to TRBD1. Losses at the gene ends were 0 bases for V and 9 bases for J; bases not matched to a gene: 11. This CDR3 has 15 residues. Germline V CDR1 and CDR2: SGHAT, FQNNGV. For the CDR3, the DNA is TGTGCCAGCAGCTTAGAAGGGACAGCCAAGTCTGGGCAGTACTTC. Its translation is CASSLEGTAKSGQYF.

This clone was picked up one time. The J gene is TRBJ1-2, the V gene TRBV2; TRBD1 matches at 10 bases. Germline V gives CDR1 SNHLY, CDR2 FYNNEI. Germline trimming cut 5 bases from V and 4 bases from J; bases unmatched to any gene: 4. The CDR3 consists of 14 residues. This CDR3 is CASSSGQGIYGYTF. The CDR3 coding sequence is TGTGCCAGCAGTTCGGGACAGGGGATCTATGGCTACACCTTC.

The chain employs TRBV5-1 and TRBJ2-7; D gene unclear. With 0 bases removed from V and 2 bases from J, the gap between germline ends came to 18 bases. Per germline, CDR1 SGHRS and CDR2 YFSETQ. The CDR3 extends over 17 amino acids. CDR3 amino acids: CASSLVAGPTIPYEQYF. The CDR3 DNA follows: TGCGCCAGCAGCTTGGTGGCAGGCCCAACTATTCCCTACGAGCAGTACTTC.

This clone has just a few counts. The chain carries TRBV7-2 and TRBJ2-7; D remains ambiguous. Per germline, CDR1 SGHTA and CDR2 FQGNSA. Trimming removed 3 bases from V and 2 bases from J, with 5 bases in between. The length of the CDR3 is 12 residues. The CDR3 here is CASSFGAYEQYF. CDR3 DNA: TGTGCCAGCAGCTTCGGAGCCTACGAGCAGTACTTC.

This chain links TRBV6-5 with TRBJ1-1; D is undetermined. This CDR3 region has 13 residues. Between the trimmed V and J ends, which lost 10 bases and 2 bases, there was a span of 14 bases. Germline V CDR1 and CDR2: MNHEY, SVGAGI. Here the CDR3 reads CATRSKLNTEAFF. The CDR3 nucleotides read TGTGCCACCAGATCGAAACTCAACACTGAAGCTTTCTTT.

The J gene is TRBJ2-2, the V gene TRBV7-3; D not resolved. Per the germline V gene, CDR1 is SGHTA and CDR2 is FQGTGA. V was pared by 4 bases and J by 3 bases, with 6 bases between. The CDR3 loop spans 13 amino acids. CDR3 DNA: TGTGCCAGCAGCTGGGGTTACACCGGGGAGCTGTTTTTT. Translation: CASSWGYTGELFF.

CDR3 nucleotide sequence: TGTGCCAGCAGTGAGGGATATGGCTACACCTTC. Its protein product is CASSEGYGYTF. The rearrangement uses TRBV6-4 and TRBJ1-2; D remains ambiguous. Trimming pared 3 bases from V and 5 bases from J, leaving 4 bases between. Per germline, CDR1 MRHNA and CDR2 SNTAGT. This CDR3 is 11 amino acids long.

The V call is TRBV3-1 (or the pseudogene TRBV3-2), the J call TRBJ2-3; a possible D gene is TRBD2 (6 bases). Germline V gene sequence: CDR1 LGHDT, CDR2 YNNKEL (reference sequence). The CDR3 has 16 residues. Trimming cost V 3 bases and J 1 base, with 14 bases left between them. The CDR3 loop is CASSQTLAGGTDTQYF. DNA of the CDR3: TGTGCCAGCAGCCAGACACTAGCCGGGGGCACAGATACGCAGTATTTT.